These 4 T cell receptor beta chains were all obtained from the same sample, sequenced in a study of T cells in Graves' hyperthyroidism and ophthalmopathy. RNA transcripts yielded amplified TCR beta CDR3 regions. HTBI primers were employed in a first-round RT-PCR of the TCR CDR3. TCRdb re-called the multiplex PCR reads through MiXCR, storing one row per CDR3 protein. Of 490,000 or so distinct CDR3 sequences listed, around a fifth are singletons. The specimen sequenced was blood. The source is a woman aged 70-85 years with Graves' ophthalmopathy.

This clonotype occurred a few times. The chain has TRBV12-3 or TRBV12-4 and TRBJ1-5; TRBD1 is a possible D gene (5 bases). V lost 6 bases and J lost 0, with 9 bases in between. The CDR3 runs to 14 residues. CDR3 in amino acids: CASRGGVSNQPQHF. For the CDR3, the DNA is TGTGCCAGCAGGGGAGGGGTTAGCAATCAGCCCCAGCATTTT.

This clonotype has a count of ten or more. The chain recombines TRBV7-9 with TRBJ2-5; D is uncertain. The CDR3 contains 14 residues. CDR1 is SEHNR and CDR2 is FQNEAQ in the germline V gene (reference sequence). The V gene lost 1 base and the J gene lost 5 bases, with 11 bases spanning the gap. This chain's CDR3 is CASSLVGVRETQYF. The CDR3 DNA reads as TGTGCCAGCAGCTTAGTAGGAGTCCGGGAGACCCAGTACTTC.

This clonotype was recorded a few times. This sequence joins TRBV28 and TRBJ2-2, with D possibly matching TRBD2 (6 bases). Germline loops: CDR1 MDHEN, CDR2 SYDVKM. The CDR3 spans 15 residues. The V gene lost 4 bases and the J gene lost 1 base, with 10 bases spanning the gap. The chain's CDR3 is CASSSTGENTGELFF. For the CDR3, the DNA is TGTGCCAGCAGTTCCACGGGGGAGAACACCGGGGAGCTGTTTTTT.

This rearrangement joins TRBV11-2 to TRBJ2-1; weak D call: TRBD1 (5 bases). The CDR3 totals 16 residues. CDR1 and CDR2 (germline): SGHAT, FQNNGV. V lost 0 bases, J lost 7 bases, and 16 bases lay in between. In DNA form, the CDR3 reads TGTGCCAGCAGCTTAGAGGGTTGGGCAGGGCCTAATGAGCAGTTCTTC. It is translated as CASSLEGWAGPNEQFF.